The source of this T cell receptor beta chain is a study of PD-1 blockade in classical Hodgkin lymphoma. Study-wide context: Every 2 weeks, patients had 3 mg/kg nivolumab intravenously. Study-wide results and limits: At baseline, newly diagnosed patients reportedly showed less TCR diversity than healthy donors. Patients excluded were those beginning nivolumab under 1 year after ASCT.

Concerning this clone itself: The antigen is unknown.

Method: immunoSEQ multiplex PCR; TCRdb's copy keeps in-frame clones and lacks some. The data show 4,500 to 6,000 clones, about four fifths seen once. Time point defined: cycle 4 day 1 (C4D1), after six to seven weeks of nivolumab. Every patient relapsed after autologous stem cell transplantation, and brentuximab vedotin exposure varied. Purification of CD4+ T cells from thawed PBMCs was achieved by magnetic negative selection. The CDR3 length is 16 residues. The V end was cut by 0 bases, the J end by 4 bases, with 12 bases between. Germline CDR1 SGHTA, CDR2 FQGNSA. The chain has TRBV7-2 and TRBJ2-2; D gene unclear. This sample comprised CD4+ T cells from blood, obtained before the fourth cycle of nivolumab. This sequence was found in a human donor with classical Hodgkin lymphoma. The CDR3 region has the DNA TGTGCCAGCAGCTTAGCGCCGGGTCTCGGCACCGGGGAGCTGTTTTTT. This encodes CASSLAPGLGTGELFF.